What follows is one T cell receptor beta chain and its context. Its antigen remains unknown. This sample was taken from a study of cytomegalovirus exposure and HLA in healthy donors. Across the whole study: From donors who were HLA-typed, an early data release held about 85 million unique TCRs. Overall study results and limits: Segments of the TCR beta V type were, in most cases, productive about 90% or about 30% of the time in an earlier analysis.

Vbeta (60) and Jbeta (13) primers were used in the PCR. Only in-frame clones appear in the TCRdb table, and some are missing; sequencing was by immunoSEQ multiplex PCR. Recorded here are about 110,000 clones; the top ten clones represent 6.5% to 7%. This CDR3 is 15 amino acids long. Germline-derived CDR1 and CDR2 are SQVTM and ANQGSEA. The V and J ends lost 6 bases and 2 bases respectively, with 17 bases between them. V gene TRBV29-1 combines with J gene TRBJ2-1; D perhaps matches TRBD1 (5 bases). The clonotype was recovered from a man in his forties in good health and CMV-seropositive. The sample comprised PBMCs. The CDR3 sequence: CSVDPTELPYNEQFF. CDR3 sequence (DNA): TGCAGCGTGGACCCGACAGAATTACCCTACAATGAGCAGTTCTTC.